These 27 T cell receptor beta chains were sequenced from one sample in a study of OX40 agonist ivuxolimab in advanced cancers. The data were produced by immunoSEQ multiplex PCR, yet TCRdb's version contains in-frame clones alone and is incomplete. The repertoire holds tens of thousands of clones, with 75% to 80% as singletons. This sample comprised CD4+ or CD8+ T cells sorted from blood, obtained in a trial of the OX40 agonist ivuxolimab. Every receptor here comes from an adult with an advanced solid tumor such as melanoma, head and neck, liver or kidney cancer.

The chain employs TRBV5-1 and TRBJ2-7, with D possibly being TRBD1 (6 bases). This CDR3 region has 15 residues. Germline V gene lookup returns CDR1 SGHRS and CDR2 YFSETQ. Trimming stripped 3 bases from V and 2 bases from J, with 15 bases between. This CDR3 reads CASSWGTRLAYEQYF. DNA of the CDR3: TGCGCCAGCAGCTGGGGGACACGACTCGCCTACGAGCAGTACTTC.

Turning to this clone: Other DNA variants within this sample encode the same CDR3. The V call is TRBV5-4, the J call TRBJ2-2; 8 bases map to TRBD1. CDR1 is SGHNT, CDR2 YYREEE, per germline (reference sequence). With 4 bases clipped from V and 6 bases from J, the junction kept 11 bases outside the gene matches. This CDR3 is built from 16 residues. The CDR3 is CASSQARTGTAGELFF. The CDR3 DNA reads TGTGCCAGCAGCCAGGCCCGGACAGGGACGGCCGGGGAGCTGTTTTTT.

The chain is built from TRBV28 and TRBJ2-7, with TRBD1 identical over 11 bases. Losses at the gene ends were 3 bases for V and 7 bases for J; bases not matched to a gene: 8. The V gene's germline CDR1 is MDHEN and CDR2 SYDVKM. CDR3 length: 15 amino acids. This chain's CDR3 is CASSFFPDRGPEQYF. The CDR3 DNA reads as TGTGCCAGCAGTTTCTTCCCGGACAGGGGGCCTGAGCAGTACTTC. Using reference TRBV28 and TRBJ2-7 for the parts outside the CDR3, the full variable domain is DVKVTQSSRYLVKRTGEKVFLECVQDMDHENMFWYRQDPGLGLRLIYFSYDVKMKEKGDIPEGYSVSREKKERFSLILESASTNQTSMYLCASSFFPDRGPEQYFGPGTRLTVT.

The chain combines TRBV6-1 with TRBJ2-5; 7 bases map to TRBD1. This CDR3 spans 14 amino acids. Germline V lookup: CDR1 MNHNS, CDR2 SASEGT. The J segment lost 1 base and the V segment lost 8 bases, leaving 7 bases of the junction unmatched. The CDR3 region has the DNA TGTGCCAGCGCTCAGGGACAGACCCAAGAGACCCAGTACTTC. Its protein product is CASAQGQTQETQYF.

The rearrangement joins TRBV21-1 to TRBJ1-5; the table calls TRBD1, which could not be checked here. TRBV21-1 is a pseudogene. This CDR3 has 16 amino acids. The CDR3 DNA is TGTGCCAGCAGCAAAGATCCAGGGAAAGGGATTCAGCCCCAGCATTTT. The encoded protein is CASSKDPGKGIQPQHF.

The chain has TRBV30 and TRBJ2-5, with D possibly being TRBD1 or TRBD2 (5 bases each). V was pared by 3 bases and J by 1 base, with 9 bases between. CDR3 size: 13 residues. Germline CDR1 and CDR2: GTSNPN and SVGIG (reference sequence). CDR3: CAWSWGTQETQYF. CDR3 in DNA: TGTGCCTGGAGCTGGGGGACCCAAGAGACCCAGTACTTC.

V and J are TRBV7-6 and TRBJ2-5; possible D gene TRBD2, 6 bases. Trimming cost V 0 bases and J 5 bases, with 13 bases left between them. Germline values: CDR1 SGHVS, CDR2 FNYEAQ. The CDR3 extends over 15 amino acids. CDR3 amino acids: CASSLAEGVLETQYF. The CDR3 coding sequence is TGTGCCAGCAGCTTAGCGGAGGGTGTGTTGGAGACCCAGTACTTC. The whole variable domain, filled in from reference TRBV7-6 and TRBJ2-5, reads GAGVSQSPRYKVTKRGQDVALRCDPISGHVSLYWYRQALGQGPEFLTYFNYEAQQDKSGLPNDRFSAERPEGSISTLTIQRTEQRDSAMYRCASSLAEGVLETQYFGPGTRLLVL.

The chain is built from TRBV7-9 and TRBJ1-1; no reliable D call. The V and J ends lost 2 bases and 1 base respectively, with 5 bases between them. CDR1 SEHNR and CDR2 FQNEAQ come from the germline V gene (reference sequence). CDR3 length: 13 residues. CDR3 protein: CASSLFWNTEAFF. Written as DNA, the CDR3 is TGTGCCAGCAGCTTATTCTGGAACACTGAAGCTTTCTTT.

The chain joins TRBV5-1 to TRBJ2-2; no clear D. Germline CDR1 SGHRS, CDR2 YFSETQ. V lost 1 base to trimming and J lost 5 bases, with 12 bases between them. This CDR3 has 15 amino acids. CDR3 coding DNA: TGCGCCAGCAGCTTGAGGGTCGAAGGGACCGGGGAGCTGTTTTTT. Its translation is CASSLRVEGTGELFF. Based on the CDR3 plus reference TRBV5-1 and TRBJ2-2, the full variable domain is KAGVTQTPRYLIKTRGQQVTLSCSPISGHRSVSWYQQTPGQGLQFLFEYFSETQRNKGNFPGRFSGRQFSNSRSEMNVSTLELGDSALYLCASSLRVEGTGELFFGEGSRLTVL.

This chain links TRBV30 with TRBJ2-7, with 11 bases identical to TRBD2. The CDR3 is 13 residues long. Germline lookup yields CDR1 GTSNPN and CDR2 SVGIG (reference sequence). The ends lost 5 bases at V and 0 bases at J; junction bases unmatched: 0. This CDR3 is CAWGTSGSYEQYF. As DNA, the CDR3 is TGTGCCTGGGGGACTAGCGGCTCCTACGAGCAGTACTTC.

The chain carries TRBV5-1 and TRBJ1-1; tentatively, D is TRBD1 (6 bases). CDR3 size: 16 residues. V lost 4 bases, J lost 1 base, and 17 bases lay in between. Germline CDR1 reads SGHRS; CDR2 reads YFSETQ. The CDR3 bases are TGCGCCAGCAGCCTGAGAGGGGACACCCAGAACACTGAAGCTTTCTTT. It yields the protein CASSLRGDTQNTEAFF.

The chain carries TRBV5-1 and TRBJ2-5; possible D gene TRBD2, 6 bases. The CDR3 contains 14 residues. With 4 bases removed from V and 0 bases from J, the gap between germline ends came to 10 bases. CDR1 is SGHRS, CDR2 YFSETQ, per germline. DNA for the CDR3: TGCGCCAGCAGCCCCGGGGACTACCAAGAGACCCAGTACTTC. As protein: CASSPGDYQETQYF.

The CDR3 DNA sequence: TGCGCCAGCAGCGCGTCGCTCGGCGGACTGGGTCGATTCTTC. It translates to CASSASLGGLGRFF. This rearrangement joins TRBV5-1 to TRBJ2-1; tentative D call: TRBD2 (5 bases). Germline V gene sequence: CDR1 SGHRS, CDR2 YFSETQ. V lost 4 bases and J 16 bases, leaving 24 bases between the germline ends. The CDR3 spans 14 residues.

The CDR3 is CASSPGLATDTQYF. CDR3 nucleotide sequence: TGTGCCAGCAGCCCGGGACTAGCGACAGATACGCAGTATTTT. The rearrangement joins TRBV11-3 to TRBJ2-3; the match to TRBD2 covers 10 bases. The length of the CDR3 is 14 residues. Germline V gene lookup returns CDR1 SGHNT and CDR2 YENEEA. The V segment lost 5 bases and the J segment 3 bases; nucleotides outside the gene matches: 2.

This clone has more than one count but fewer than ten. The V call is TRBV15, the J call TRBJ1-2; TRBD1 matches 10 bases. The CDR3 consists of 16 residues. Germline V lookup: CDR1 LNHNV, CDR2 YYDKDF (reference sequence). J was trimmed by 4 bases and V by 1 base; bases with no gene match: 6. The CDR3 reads CATSRGRQGAGYGYTF. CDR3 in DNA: TGTGCCACCAGCAGAGGCCGACAGGGGGCGGGCTATGGCTACACCTTC. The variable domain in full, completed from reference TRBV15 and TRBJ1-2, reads DAMVIQNPRYQVTQFGKPVTLSCSQTLNHNVMYWYQQKSSQAPKLLFHYYDKDFNNEADTPDNFQSRRPNTSFCFLDIRSPGLGDTAMYLCATSRGRQGAGYGYTFGSGTRLTVV.

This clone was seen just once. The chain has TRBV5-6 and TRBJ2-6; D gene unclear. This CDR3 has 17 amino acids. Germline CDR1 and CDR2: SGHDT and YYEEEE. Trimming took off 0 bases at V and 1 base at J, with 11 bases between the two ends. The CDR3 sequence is CASSLAKQWSGANVLTF. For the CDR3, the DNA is TGTGCCAGCAGCTTGGCCAAACAGTGGTCTGGGGCCAACGTCCTGACTTTC.

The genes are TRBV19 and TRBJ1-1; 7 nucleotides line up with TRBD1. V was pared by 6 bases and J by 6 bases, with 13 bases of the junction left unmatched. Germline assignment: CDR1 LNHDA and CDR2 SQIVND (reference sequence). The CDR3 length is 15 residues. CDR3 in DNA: TGTGCCAGTAGCCCCGGGGGACAGAGATTCTCTGAAGCTTTCTTT. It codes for CASSPGGQRFSEAFF.

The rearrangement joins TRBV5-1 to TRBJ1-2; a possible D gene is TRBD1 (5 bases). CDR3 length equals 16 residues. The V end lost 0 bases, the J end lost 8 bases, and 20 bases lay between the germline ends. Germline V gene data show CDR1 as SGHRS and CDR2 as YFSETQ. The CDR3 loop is CASSLEQGSMVRGYTF. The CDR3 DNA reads TGCGCCAGCAGCTTGGAGCAGGGATCGATGGTTAGAGGCTACACCTTC.

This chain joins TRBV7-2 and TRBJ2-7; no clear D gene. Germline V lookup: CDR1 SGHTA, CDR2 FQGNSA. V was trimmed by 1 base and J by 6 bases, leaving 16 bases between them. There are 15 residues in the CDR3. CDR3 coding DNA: TGTGCCAGCAGCTTAGGGCCGGAACTTAATGGCGAGCAGTACTTC. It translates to CASSLGPELNGEQYF.

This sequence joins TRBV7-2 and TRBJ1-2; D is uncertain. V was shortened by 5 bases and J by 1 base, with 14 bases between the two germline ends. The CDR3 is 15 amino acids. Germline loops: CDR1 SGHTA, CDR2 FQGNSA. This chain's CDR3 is CASSIKDRLNYGYTF. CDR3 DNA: TGTGCCAGCAGCATAAAGGACCGACTTAACTATGGCTACACCTTC.

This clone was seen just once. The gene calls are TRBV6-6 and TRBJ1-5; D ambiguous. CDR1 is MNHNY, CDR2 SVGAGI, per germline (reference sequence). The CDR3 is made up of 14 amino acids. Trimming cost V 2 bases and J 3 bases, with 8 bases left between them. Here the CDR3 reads CASSYGGYNQPQHF. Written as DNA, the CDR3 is TGTGCCAGCAGTTACGGCGGTTACAATCAGCCCCAGCATTTT.

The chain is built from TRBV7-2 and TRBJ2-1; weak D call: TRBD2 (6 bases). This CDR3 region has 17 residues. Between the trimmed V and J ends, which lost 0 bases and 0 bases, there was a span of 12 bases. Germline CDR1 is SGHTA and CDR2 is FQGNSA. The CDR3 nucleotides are TGTGCCAGCAGCTTAGCCGTCATTAGCGGCTCCTACAATGAGCAGTTCTTC. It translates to CASSLAVISGSYNEQFF.

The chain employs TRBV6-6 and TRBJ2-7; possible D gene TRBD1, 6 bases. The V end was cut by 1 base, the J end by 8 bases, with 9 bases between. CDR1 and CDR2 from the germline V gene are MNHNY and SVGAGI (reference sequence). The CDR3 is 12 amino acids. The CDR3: CASSYLQGQQYF. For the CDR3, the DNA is TGTGCCAGCAGTTACTTACAGGGCCAGCAGTACTTC.

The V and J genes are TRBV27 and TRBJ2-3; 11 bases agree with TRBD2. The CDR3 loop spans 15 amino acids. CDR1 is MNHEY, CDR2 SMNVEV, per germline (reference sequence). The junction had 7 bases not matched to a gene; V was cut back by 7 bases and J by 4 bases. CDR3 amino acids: CASTHSLAGADTQYF. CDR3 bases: TGTGCCAGCACCCATTCACTAGCGGGAGCAGATACGCAGTATTTT.

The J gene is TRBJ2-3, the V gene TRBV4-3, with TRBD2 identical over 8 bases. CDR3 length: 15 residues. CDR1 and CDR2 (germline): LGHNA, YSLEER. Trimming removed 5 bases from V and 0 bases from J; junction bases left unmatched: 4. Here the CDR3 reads CASSYVAGSTDTQYF. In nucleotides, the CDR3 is TGCGCCAGCAGCTATGTAGCGGGGAGCACAGATACGCAGTATTTT.

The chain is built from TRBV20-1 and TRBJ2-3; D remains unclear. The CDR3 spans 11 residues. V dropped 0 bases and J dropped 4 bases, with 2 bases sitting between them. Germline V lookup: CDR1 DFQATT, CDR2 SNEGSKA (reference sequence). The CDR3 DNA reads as TGCAGTGCTAGAGAGGCAGATACGCAGTATTTT. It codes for CSAREADTQYF.

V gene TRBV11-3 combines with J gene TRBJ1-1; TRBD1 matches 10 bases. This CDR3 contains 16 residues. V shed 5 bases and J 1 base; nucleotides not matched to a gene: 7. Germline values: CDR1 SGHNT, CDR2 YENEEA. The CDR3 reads CASSQGTGAGNTEAFF. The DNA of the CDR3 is TGTGCCAGCAGCCAAGGGACAGGGGCAGGGAACACTGAAGCTTTCTTT. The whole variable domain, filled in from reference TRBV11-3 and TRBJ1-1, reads EAGVVQSPRYKIIEKKQPVAFWCNPISGHNTLYWYLQNLGQGPELLIRYENEEAVDDSQLPKDRFSAERLKGVDSTLKIQPAELGDSAVYLCASSQGTGAGNTEAFFGQGTRLTVV.